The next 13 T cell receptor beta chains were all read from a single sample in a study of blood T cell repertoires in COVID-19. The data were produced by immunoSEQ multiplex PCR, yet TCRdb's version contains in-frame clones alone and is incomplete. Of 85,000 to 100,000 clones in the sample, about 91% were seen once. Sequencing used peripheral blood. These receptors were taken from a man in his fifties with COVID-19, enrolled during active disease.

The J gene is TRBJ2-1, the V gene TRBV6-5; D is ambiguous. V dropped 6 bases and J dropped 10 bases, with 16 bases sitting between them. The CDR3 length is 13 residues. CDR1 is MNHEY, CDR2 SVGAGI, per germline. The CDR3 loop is CASRTFSWPEQFF. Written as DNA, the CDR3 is TGTGCCAGCAGAACGTTTTCTTGGCCCGAGCAGTTCTTC.

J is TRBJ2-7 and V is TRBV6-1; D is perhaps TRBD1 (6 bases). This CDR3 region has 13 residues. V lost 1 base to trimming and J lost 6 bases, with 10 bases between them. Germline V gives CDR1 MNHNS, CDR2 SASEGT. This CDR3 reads CASSEGRGGEQYF. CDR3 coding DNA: TGTGCCAGCAGTGAAGGCAGGGGCGGCGAGCAGTACTTC.

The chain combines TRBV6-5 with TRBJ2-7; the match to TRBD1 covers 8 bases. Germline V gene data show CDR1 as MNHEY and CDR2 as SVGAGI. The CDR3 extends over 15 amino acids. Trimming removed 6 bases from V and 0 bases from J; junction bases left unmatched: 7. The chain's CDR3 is CASRKMTGASYEQYF. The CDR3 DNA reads TGTGCCAGCAGAAAGATGACAGGGGCCTCCTACGAGCAGTACTTC.

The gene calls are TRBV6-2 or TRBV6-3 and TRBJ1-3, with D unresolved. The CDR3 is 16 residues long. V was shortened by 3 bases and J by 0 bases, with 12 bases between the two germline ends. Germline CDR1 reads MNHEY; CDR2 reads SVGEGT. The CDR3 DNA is TGTGCCAGCAGTTATGGAGGGCCGATCTCTGGAAACACCATATATTTT. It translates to CASSYGGPISGNTIYF.

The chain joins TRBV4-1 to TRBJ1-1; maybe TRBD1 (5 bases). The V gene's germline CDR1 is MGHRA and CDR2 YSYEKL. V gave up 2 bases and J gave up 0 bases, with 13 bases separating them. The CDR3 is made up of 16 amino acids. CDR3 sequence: CASSQHSTVLNTEAFF. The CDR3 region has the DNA TGCGCCAGCAGCCAACACTCGACAGTACTGAACACTGAAGCTTTCTTT.

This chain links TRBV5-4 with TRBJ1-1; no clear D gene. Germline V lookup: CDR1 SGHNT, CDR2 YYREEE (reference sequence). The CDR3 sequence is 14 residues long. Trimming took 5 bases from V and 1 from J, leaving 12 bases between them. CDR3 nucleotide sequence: TGTGCCAGCAGGGATAGAGGGTCGAACACTGAAGCTTTCTTT. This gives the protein CASRDRGSNTEAFF.

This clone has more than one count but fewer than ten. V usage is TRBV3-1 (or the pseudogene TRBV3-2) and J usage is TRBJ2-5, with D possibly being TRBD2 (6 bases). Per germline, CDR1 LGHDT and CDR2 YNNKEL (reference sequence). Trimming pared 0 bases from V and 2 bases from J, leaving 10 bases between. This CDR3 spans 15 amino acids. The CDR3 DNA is TGTGCCAGCAGCCAAGATGAGGCGGGACAAGAGACCCAGTACTTC. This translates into CASSQDEAGQETQYF.

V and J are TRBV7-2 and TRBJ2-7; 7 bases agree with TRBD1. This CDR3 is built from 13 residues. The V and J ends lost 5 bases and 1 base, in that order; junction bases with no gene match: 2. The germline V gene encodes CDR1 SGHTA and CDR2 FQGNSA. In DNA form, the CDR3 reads TGTGCCAGCAGCCGGGACAGATCCTACGAGCAGTACTTC. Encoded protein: CASSRDRSYEQYF. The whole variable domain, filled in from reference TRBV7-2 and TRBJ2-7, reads GAGVSQSPSNKVTEKGKDVELRCDPISGHTALYWYRQSLGQGLEFLIYFQGNSAPDKSGLPSDRFSAERTGGSVSTLTIQRTQQEDSAVYLCASSRDRSYEQYFGPGTRLTVT.

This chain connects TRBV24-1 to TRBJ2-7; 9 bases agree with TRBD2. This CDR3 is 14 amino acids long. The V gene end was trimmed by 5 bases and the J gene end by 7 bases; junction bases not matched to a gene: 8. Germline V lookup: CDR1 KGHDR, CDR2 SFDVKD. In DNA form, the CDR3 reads TGTGCCACCAGTGCCGGCGGGGGGGCGCGAGAGCAGTACTTC. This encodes CATSAGGGAREQYF.

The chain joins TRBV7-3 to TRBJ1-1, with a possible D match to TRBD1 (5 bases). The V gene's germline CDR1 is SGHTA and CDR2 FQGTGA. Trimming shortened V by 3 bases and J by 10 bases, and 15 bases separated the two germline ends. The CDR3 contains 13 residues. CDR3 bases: TGTGCCAGCAGCTTTGGGCGACAGTCTTTAGCTTTCTTT. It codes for CASSFGRQSLAFF.

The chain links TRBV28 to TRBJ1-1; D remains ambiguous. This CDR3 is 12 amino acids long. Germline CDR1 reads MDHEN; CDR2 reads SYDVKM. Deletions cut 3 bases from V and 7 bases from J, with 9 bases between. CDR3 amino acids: CASSLRQSEAFF. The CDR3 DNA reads TGTGCCAGCAGTTTGAGGCAAAGTGAAGCTTTCTTT.

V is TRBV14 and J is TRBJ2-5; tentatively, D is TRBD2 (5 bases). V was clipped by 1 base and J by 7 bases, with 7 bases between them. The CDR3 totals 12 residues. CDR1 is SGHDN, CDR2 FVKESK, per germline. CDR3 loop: CASSQGRGTQYF. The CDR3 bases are TGTGCCAGCAGCCAAGGCCGGGGGACCCAGTACTTC.

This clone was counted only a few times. The CDR3, as DNA: TGTGCCAGCAGCCAAATCGGGTTCACCTATAATTCACCCCTCCACTTT. It yields the protein CASSQIGFTYNSPLHF. The chain recombines TRBV3-1 (or the pseudogene TRBV3-2) with TRBJ1-6; D call uncertain. There are 16 residues in the CDR3. Germline loops: CDR1 LGHDT, CDR2 YNNKEL (reference sequence). V gave up 2 bases and J gave up 2 bases, with 10 bases separating them.